Listed below are T cell receptor beta chains from one sample, sequenced in a study of identical twins. TCRdb re-derived calls from the 5' RACE reads in MiXCR, one entry per CDR3 protein. The data hold about 810,000 distinct CDR3 sequences, with approximately 13% observed a single time. These data were likewise used in another study, on yellow fever vaccine responses in identical twins.

Sequencing was carried out using PBMCs. The source of these receptors is a woman aged 18-29 years in good health. Both conserved end residues are part of each CDR3. Fields, in order: CDR3 length, V gene, D gene, clone size, J gene, CDR3 DNA, CDR3 protein. A D gene is named only where the DNA matches it firmly. Some rows mark clone size as missing; the rest say once, few, many or name a class of expanded clone.

15	TRBV12-3/TRBV12-4	NA	NA	TRBJ1-5	TGTGCCAGCAGTTTACGGCAGGGGAGAGATCAGCCCCAGCATTTT	CASSLRQGRDQPQHF
16	TRBV6-4	NA	few	TRBJ2-3	TGTGCCAGCAGTGACTGGCCTCCCAGGAGCACAGATACGCAGTATTTT	CASSDWPPRSTDTQYF
12	TRBV6-5	NA	NA	TRBJ1-2	TGTGCCAGCAGTTACGCGGGCGGCGGCTACACCTTC	CASSYAGGGYTF
15	TRBV7-6	NA	few	TRBJ2-5	TGTGCCAGCAGCTTAACCTCAGGGGTCCAAGAGACCCAGTACTTC	CASSLTSGVQETQYF
13	TRBV12-3/TRBV12-4	TRBD2	NA	TRBJ2-7	TGTGCCAGCAGACTAGCGGGAGGTAACGAGCAGTACTTC	CASRLAGGNEQYF
16	TRBV2	TRBD2	NA	TRBJ2-1	TGTGCCAGCAGCGCTAGCGGGGGGACCCTAAGCAATGAGCAGTTCTTC	CASSASGGTLSNEQFF
16	TRBV5-6	NA	few	TRBJ1-6	TGTGCCAGCAGCTTGGTGACCACACGAAATAATTCACCCCTCCACTTT	CASSLVTTRNNSPLHF
15	TRBV27	NA	NA	TRBJ2-7	TGTGCCAGCAGTTCCCCCCGCGGTGCCCTCTACGAGCAGTACTTC	CASSSPRGALYEQYF
16	TRBV5-1	TRBD1	many	TRBJ1-5	TGCGCCAGCAGCTTGGGGACAGGGGGGTTCAATCAGCCCCAGCATTTT	CASSLGTGGFNQPQHF
14	TRBV12-3/TRBV12-4	NA	few	TRBJ1-2	TGTGCCAGCAGTGGGGACACCTCTGGGGGAGGCTACACCTTC	CASSGDTSGGGYTF
14	TRBV12-3/TRBV12-4	NA	NA	TRBJ2-4	TGTGCCAGCAGTTTTTTGGTAGCCAAAAACATTCAGTACTTC	CASSFLVAKNIQYF
16	TRBV3-1	TRBD2	many	TRBJ2-5	TGTGCCAGCAGCCCTGGACTAGCGGGAGGACGTGAGACCCAGTACTTC	CASSPGLAGGRETQYF
14	TRBV20-1	TRBD2	many	TRBJ2-1	TGCAGTGCTAGAACTAGCGGAAGGGGGGATGAGCAGTTCTTC	CSARTSGRGDEQFF
15	TRBV5-1	TRBD2	few	TRBJ2-3	TGCGCCAGCAGCCGGACTAGCGGGAGTGCAGATACGCAGTATTTT	CASSRTSGSADTQYF
14	TRBV10-3	TRBD1	few	TRBJ2-7	TGTGCCATCAGTGCCGGACAGGGTTCCTACGAGCAGTACTTC	CAISAGQGSYEQYF
11	TRBV7-9	NA	few	TRBJ1-2	TGTGCCAGCAGCTTCAGCCATGGCTACACCTTC	CASSFSHGYTF
12	TRBV12-5	NA	few	TRBJ1-2	TGTGCTAGTGGTGCAGGGGTCGGAGGCTACACCTTC	CASGAGVGGYTF
14	TRBV6-2/TRBV6-3	TRBD2	NA	TRBJ2-1	TGTGCCAGCAGTCCTAGCGGGGGGTTGGATGAGCAGTTCTTC	CASSPSGGLDEQFF
17	TRBV12-3/TRBV12-4	NA	NA	TRBJ2-6	TGTGCCAGCAGTTTCGGCACAGGCTTGGGTGGGGCCAACGTCCTGACTTTC	CASSFGTGLGGANVLTF
14	TRBV12-3/TRBV12-4	TRBD2	few	TRBJ2-2	TGTGCCAGCAGCCCGGGACTAAGGCCCGGGGAGCTGTTTTTT	CASSPGLRPGELFF
20	TRBV3-1	NA	few	TRBJ2-3	TGTGCCAGCAGCCAAGAGGCCTCCCCCCGGAGGACCGGGGCCGCAGATACGCAGTATTTT	CASSQEASPRRTGAADTQYF
14	TRBV28	NA	NA	TRBJ1-2	TGTGCCAGCAGTCATACAGGGACGGGCTATGGCTACACCTTC	CASSHTGTGYGYTF
12	TRBV5-1	NA	many	TRBJ2-3	TGCGCCAGCGCCACAGGGACAGATACGCAGTATTTT	CASATGTDTQYF
15	TRBV29-1	TRBD2	NA	TRBJ2-2	TGCAGCGTTGAACTAGCGGGAGGGCGTACCGGGGAGCTGTTTTTT	CSVELAGGRTGELFF
14	TRBV29-1	TRBD2	few	TRBJ2-7	TGCAGCGTTGCGGGGGGACTAAATTCTTACGAGCAGTACTTC	CSVAGGLNSYEQYF
18	TRBV5-1	TRBD2	NA	TRBJ2-2	TGCGCCAGCAGCTCAAAGGATGGACTAGCGGGAGGAACCGGGGAGCTGTTTTTT	CASSSKDGLAGGTGELFF
16	TRBV12-3/TRBV12-4	TRBD2	NA	TRBJ2-2	TGTGCCAGCAGTTTAATAGCGGGAGAGGTCACCGGGGAGCTGTTTTTT	CASSLIAGEVTGELFF
14	TRBV5-6	TRBD2	NA	TRBJ2-7	TGTGCCAGCACTCCAACTAGCGGGAGTTACGAGCAGTACTTC	CASTPTSGSYEQYF
14	TRBV6-1	TRBD2	many	TRBJ2-3	TGTGCCAGCTCCTCAGGACTAGTTTTTGATACGCAGTATTTT	CASSSGLVFDTQYF
12	TRBV15	NA	NA	TRBJ2-1	TGTGCCACCAGCCCAACGGAGTATGAGCAGTTCTTC	CATSPTEYEQFF
11	TRBV28	NA	many	TRBJ1-6	TGTGCCAGCAGTTTTAATTCACCCCTCCACTTT	CASSFNSPLHF
17	TRBV12-3/TRBV12-4	TRBD1	few	TRBJ1-1	TGTGCCAGCAGTTTAGTTTTGGTTGACAGGGCGAACACTGAAGCTTTCTTT	CASSLVLVDRANTEAFF
15	TRBV28	TRBD1	few	TRBJ2-7	TGTGCCAGCAGTTTGGACAGGGGGCCCACCTACGAGCAGTACTTC	CASSLDRGPTYEQYF
13	TRBV11-3	TRBD2	NA	TRBJ2-7	TGTGCCAGCAGCTCCACATCAGCGGGGCCCCTGTACTTC	CASSSTSAGPLYF
17	TRBV15	NA	few	TRBJ2-6	TGTGCCACCAGCAGAGAAGTTACAGCCTCTGGGGCCAACGTCCTGACTTTC	CATSREVTASGANVLTF
12	TRBV25-1	NA	many	TRBJ2-2	TGTGCCAGCACGACGGGCCCCGGGGAGCTGTTTTTT	CASTTGPGELFF
15	TRBV12-5	NA	NA	TRBJ2-7	TGTGCTAGTGGTTTGATCCACATTAATTCCTACGAGCAGTACTTC	CASGLIHINSYEQYF
15	TRBV2	NA	few	TRBJ2-2	TGTGCCAGCAGTAAGGTCGACGGTAACACCGGGGAGCTGTTTTTT	CASSKVDGNTGELFF
18	TRBV4-1	TRBD1	NA	TRBJ1-5	TGCGCCAGCAGCCAAGATCCCTCCGACAGGGGTAGCAATCAGCCCCAGCATTTT	CASSQDPSDRGSNQPQHF
12	TRBV20-1	NA	NA	TRBJ2-3	TGCAGTGCTCTAATTGGTGCAGATACGCAGTATTTT	CSALIGADTQYF
14	TRBV13	NA	few	TRBJ1-6	TGTGCCAGCAGCTTACAGGGTGAAACTTCACCCCTCCACTTT	CASSLQGETSPLHF
15	TRBV7-8	NA	few	TRBJ2-7	TGTGCCAGCAGCTTCAGGGACGGGATTTTGGACGAGCAGTACTTC	CASSFRDGILDEQYF
14	TRBV6-1	NA	NA	TRBJ2-2	TGTGCCAGCAACCAACCGGGGAGCGGGGGGGAGCTGTTTTTT	CASNQPGSGGELFF
15	TRBV28	TRBD2	NA	TRBJ2-5	TGTGCCAGCAGCAATAGCGGGGCGCAGTGGGAGACCCAGTACTTC	CASSNSGAQWETQYF
16	TRBV11-1	TRBD2	many	TRBJ2-1	TGTGCCAGCAGCATGACTAGCGGAGCTTCCTACAATGAGCAGTTCTTC	CASSMTSGASYNEQFF
17	TRBV11-2	TRBD2	few	TRBJ2-1	TGTGCCAGCAGCTTAGAGGGGGCGGGAGGGCCTCACAATGAGCAGTTCTTC	CASSLEGAGGPHNEQFF
12	TRBV20-1	NA	NA	TRBJ2-2	TGCAGTGCTAGACCAAACACCGGGGAGCTGTTTTTT	CSARPNTGELFF
17	TRBV10-3	NA	NA	TRBJ2-1	TGTGCCATCAGTGAGTCGTGGAGCGGACGCTCCTACAATGAGCAGTTCTTC	CAISESWSGRSYNEQFF
15	TRBV11-3	NA	NA	TRBJ2-3	TGTGCCAGCAGCTTCGGGACCGGAGTCTTAGATACGCAGTATTTT	CASSFGTGVLDTQYF
15	TRBV15	NA	few	TRBJ2-3	TGTGCCACCAGCAGAGCGGGGAACCCCCTCGGTACGCAGTATTTT	CATSRAGNPLGTQYF
13	TRBV20-1	TRBD2	NA	TRBJ2-3	TGCAGTGCTCTTAGCGGGGTCACAGATACGCAGTATTTT	CSALSGVTDTQYF
12	TRBV12-5	NA	few	TRBJ2-2	TGTGCTAGTGGCTCCTACACCGGGGAGCTGTTTTTT	CASGSYTGELFF
16	TRBV5-1	TRBD2	NA	TRBJ2-1	TGCGCCAGCAGCTCTTGGGGACTAGGAAGAGACAATGAGCAGTTCTTC	CASSSWGLGRDNEQFF
18	TRBV5-5	TRBD1	many	TRBJ1-1	TGTGCCAGCAGCTACCGAGGACAGGGATCGTTTGGAGTAACTGAAGCTTTCTTT	CASSYRGQGSFGVTEAFF
16	TRBV12-3/TRBV12-4	NA	NA	TRBJ2-3	TGTGCCAGCAGTTTGGGGGGGGCAGGAATCGCAGATACGCAGTATTTT	CASSLGGAGIADTQYF
16	TRBV13	TRBD2	few	TRBJ2-5	TGTGCCAGCAGCTTTCGGACTAGCGGGACCCCAGAGACCCAGTACTTC	CASSFRTSGTPETQYF
16	TRBV14	TRBD2	few	TRBJ2-1	TGTGCCAGCAGCCACGCTCGGCGGGACTACTACAATGAGCAGTTCTTC	CASSHARRDYYNEQFF
14	TRBV7-9	TRBD1	few	TRBJ2-1	TGTGCCAGCAGCCAGGGACAGGACTACAATGAGCAGTTCTTC	CASSQGQDYNEQFF
13	TRBV6-1	NA	few	TRBJ2-2	TGTGCGGGGGGCAGACCGAACACCGGGGAGCTGTTTTTT	CAGGRPNTGELFF